Sequencing of this T cell receptor beta chain was carried out in a study of blood T cell repertoires in COVID-19. CDR3 length: 16 amino acids. The V gene's germline CDR1 is LNHDA and CDR2 SQIVND (reference sequence). V lost 0 bases and J lost 4; bases outside the gene matches: 3. Method: immunoSEQ multiplex PCR; TCRdb's copy keeps in-frame clones and lacks some. This sample carries roughly 100,000 clones, 85% of them seen once, and the ten largest clones take 1.5% to 2%. The specimen was peripheral blood. The V call is TRBV19, the J call TRBJ2-3, with TRBD2 matching over 11 bases. The receptor was isolated from a woman between 65 and 79 years old with active or convalescent COVID-19. As DNA, the CDR3 is TGTGCCAGTAGTATAGACATAGCGGGAGGGCCAGATACGCAGTATTTT. Translation: CASSIDIAGGPDTQYF.